This T cell receptor (beta chain) was retrieved from a study of T cells in Graves' hyperthyroidism and ophthalmopathy. Study-wide results and limits: The majority of expanded thyroid clonotypes above 0.001 also appeared in blood.

This clonotype was detected ten times or more. The antigen is undetermined. V shed 0 bases and J shed 5 bases, with 14 bases lying between them. The CDR3 runs 15 residues. CDR1 and CDR2 (germline): DFQATT, SNEGSKA (reference sequence). Amplified TCR beta CDR3 regions derived from RNA transcripts. A set of HTBI primers served as the primers for a first-round RT-PCR of the TCR CDR3. TCRdb reprocessed the multiplex PCR reads via MiXCR and lists one record per CDR3 protein. Found here are approximately 570,000 distinct CDR3 sequences, nearly 20% of them singletons; the top ten hold about half. Those patients with uncontrolled infection, other autoimmune disease, pregnancy or lactation were excluded. PBMCs were derived from more than 8 ml fresh peripheral blood.

Sequencing used blood. This rearrangement joins TRBV20-1 to TRBJ2-1; D unresolved. The sequence came from a man in his forties with Graves' ophthalmopathy. This CDR3 is CSARDPARLNNEQFF. The CDR3 DNA is TGCAGTGCTAGAGATCCCGCGCGTTTGAACAATGAGCAGTTCTTC.